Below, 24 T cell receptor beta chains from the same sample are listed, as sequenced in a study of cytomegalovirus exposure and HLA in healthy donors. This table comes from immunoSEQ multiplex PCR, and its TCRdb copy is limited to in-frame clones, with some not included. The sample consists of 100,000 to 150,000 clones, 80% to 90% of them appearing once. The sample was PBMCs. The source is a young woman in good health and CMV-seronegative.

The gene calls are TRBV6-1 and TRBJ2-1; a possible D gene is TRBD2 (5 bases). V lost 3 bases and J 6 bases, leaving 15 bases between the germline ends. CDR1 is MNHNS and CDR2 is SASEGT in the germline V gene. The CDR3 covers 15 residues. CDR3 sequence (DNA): TGTGCCAGCAGTGAGGTAGCGAGAGCACCCAATGAGCAGTTCTTC. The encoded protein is CASSEVARAPNEQFF.

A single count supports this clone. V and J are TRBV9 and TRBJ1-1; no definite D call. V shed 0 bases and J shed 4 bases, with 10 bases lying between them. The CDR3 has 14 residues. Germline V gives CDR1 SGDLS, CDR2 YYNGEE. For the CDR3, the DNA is TGTGCCAGCAGCGTAGGAGGTCGCTCCACTGAAGCTTTCTTT. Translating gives CASSVGGRSTEAFF.

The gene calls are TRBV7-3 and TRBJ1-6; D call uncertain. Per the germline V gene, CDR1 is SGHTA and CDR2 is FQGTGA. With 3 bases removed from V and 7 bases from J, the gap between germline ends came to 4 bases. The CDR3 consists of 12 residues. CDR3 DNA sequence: TGTGCCAGCAGCTTGCAGAATTCACCCCTCCACTTT. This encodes CASSLQNSPLHF.

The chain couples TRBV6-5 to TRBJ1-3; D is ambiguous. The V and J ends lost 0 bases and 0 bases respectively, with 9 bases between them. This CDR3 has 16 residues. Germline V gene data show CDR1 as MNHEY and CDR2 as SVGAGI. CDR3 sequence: CASSYSGLLSGNTIYF. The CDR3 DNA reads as TGTGCCAGCAGTTACTCCGGACTGCTCTCTGGAAACACCATATATTTT.

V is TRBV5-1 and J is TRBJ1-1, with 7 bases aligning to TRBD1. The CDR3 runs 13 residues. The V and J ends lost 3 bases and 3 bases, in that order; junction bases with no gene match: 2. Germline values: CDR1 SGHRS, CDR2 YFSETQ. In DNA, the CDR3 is TGCGCCAGCAGCTGGGGACAGCACACTGAAGCTTTCTTT. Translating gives CASSWGQHTEAFF.

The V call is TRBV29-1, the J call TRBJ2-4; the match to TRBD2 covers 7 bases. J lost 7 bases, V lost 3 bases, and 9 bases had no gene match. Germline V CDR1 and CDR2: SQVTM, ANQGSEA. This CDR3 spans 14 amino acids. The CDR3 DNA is TGCAGCGTTGAGCGGCGGGGGTCCCCTAACATTCAGTACTTC. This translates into CSVERRGSPNIQYF. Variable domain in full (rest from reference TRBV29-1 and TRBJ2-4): SAVISQKPSRDICQRGTSLTIQCQVDSQVTMMFWYRQQPGQSLTLIATANQGSEATYESGFVIDKFPISRPNLTFSTLTVSNMSPEDSSIYLCSVERRGSPNIQYFGAGTRLSVL.

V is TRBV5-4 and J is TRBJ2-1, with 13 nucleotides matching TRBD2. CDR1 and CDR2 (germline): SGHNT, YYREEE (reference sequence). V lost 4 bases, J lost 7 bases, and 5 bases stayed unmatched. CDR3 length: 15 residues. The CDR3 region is CASSETSGGHNEQFF. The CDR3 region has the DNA TGTGCCAGCAGCGAGACTAGCGGGGGGCATAATGAGCAGTTCTTC.

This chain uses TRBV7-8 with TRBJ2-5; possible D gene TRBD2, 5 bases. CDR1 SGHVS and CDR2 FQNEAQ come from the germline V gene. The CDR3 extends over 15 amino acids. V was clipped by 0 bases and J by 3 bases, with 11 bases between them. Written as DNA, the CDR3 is TGTGCCAGCAGCTTAGCAAGGACCGGGAAAGAGACCCAGTACTTC. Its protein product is CASSLARTGKETQYF. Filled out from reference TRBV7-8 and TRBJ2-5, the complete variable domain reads GAGVSQSPRYKVAKRGQDVALRCDPISGHVSLFWYQQALGQGPEFLTYFQNEAQLDKSGLPSDRFFAERPEGSVSTLKIQRTQQEDSAVYLCASSLARTGKETQYFGPGTRLLVL.

Written as DNA, the CDR3 is TGTGCCAGCTCACCACCCAACACCTTGGAGGGCTATGGCTACACCTTC. It specifies CASSPPNTLEGYGYTF. The chain is built from TRBV18 and TRBJ1-2; unclear D gene. This CDR3 is 16 amino acids long. V dropped 0 bases and J dropped 4 bases, with 15 bases sitting between them. The V gene's germline CDR1 is KGHSH and CDR2 LQKENI.

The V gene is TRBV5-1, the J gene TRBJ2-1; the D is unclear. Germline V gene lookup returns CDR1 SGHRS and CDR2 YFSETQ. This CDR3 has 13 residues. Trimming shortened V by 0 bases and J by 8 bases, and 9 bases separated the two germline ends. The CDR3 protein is CASSLAEWDEQFF. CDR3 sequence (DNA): TGCGCCAGCAGCTTGGCGGAGTGGGATGAGCAGTTCTTC.

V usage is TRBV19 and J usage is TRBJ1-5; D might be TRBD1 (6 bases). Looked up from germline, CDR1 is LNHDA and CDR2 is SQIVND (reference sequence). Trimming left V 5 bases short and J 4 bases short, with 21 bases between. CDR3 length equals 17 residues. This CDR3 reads CASSSLGGALGNQPQHF. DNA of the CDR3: TGTGCCAGTAGTTCCCTCGGGGGGGCTTTAGGAAATCAGCCCCAGCATTTT.

Here the CDR3 DNA reads TGTGCCATCAGGGCGACAGAGTATAATTCACCCCTCCACTTT. Protein product: CAIRATEYNSPLHF. This chain uses TRBV10-3 with TRBJ1-6; D is possibly TRBD1 (5 bases). Trimming took off 6 bases at V and 4 bases at J, with 10 bases between the two ends. Per the germline V gene, CDR1 is ENHRY and CDR2 is SYGVKD. The CDR3 is 14 residues long.

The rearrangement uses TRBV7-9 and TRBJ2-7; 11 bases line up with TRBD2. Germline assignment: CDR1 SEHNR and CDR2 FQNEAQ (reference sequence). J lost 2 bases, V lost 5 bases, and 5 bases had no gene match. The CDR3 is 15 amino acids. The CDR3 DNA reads TGTGCCAGCAGCCCCGGGACTAGCGGTCCCTACGAGCAGTACTTC. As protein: CASSPGTSGPYEQYF. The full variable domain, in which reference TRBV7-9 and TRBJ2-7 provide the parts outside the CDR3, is DTGVSQNPRHKITKRGQNVTFRCDPISEHNRLYWYRQTLGQGPEFLTYFQNEAQLEKSRLLSDRFSAERPKGSFSTLEIQRTEQGDSAMYLCASSPGTSGPYEQYFGPGTRLTVT.

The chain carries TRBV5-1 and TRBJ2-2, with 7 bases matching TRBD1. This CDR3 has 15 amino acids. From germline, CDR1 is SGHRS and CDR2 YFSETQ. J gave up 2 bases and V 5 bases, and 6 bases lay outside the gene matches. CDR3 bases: TGCGCCAGCAGAAAACAGGGGACCAACACCGGGGAGCTGTTTTTT. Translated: CASRKQGTNTGELFF.

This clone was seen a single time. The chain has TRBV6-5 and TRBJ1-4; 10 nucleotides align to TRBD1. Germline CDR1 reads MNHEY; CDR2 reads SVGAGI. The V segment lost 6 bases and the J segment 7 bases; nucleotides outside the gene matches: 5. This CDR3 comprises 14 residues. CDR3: CASSPGTGAEKLFF. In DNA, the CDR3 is TGTGCCAGCAGCCCCGGGACAGGGGCTGAAAAACTGTTTTTT.

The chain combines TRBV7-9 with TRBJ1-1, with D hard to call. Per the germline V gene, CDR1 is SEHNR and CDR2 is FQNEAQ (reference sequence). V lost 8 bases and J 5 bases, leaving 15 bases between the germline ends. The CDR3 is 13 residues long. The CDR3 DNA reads TGTGCCAGCCACGGATGGGGAGGAACTGAAGCTTTCTTT. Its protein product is CASHGWGGTEAFF.

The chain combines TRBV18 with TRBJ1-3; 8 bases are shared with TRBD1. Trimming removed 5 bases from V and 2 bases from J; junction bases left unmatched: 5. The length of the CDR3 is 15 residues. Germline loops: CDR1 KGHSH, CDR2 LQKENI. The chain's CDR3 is CASSADRGAGNTIYF. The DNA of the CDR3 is TGTGCCAGCTCAGCCGACAGGGGAGCTGGAAACACCATATATTTT.

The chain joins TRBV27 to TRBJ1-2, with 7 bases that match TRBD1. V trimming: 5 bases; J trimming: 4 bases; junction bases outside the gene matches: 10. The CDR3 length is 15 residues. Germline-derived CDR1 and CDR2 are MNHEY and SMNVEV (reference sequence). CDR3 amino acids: CASSAQGPRVYGYTF. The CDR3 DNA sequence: TGTGCCAGCAGTGCACAGGGGCCACGGGTCTATGGCTACACCTTC.

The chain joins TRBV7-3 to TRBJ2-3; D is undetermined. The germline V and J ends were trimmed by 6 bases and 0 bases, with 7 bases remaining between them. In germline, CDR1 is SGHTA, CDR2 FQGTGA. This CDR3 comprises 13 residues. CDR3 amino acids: CASRDGSTDTQYF. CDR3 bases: TGTGCCAGCAGAGACGGGAGCACAGATACGCAGTATTTT.

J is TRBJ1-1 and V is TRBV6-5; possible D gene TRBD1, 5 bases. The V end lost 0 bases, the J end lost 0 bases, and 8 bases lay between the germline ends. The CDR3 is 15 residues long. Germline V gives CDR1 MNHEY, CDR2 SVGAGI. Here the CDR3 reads CASSYSTVMNTEAFF. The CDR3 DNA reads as TGTGCCAGCAGTTACTCGACAGTAATGAACACTGAAGCTTTCTTT.

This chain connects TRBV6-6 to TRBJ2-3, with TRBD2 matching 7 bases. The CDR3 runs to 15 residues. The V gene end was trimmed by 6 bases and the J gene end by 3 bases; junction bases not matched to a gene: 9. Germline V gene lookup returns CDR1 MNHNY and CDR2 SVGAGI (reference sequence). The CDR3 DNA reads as TGTGCCAGCAGCCCCGGAGCGGGGAAGACAGATACGCAGTATTTT. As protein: CASSPGAGKTDTQYF.

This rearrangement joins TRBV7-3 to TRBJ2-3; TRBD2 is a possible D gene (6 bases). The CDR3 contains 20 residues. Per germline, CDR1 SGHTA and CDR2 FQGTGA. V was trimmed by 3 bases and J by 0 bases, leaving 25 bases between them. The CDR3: CASSFHRGIRRPGSTDTQYF. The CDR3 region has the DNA TGTGCCAGCAGCTTTCATCGCGGGATTCGGAGGCCGGGGAGCACAGATACGCAGTATTTT.

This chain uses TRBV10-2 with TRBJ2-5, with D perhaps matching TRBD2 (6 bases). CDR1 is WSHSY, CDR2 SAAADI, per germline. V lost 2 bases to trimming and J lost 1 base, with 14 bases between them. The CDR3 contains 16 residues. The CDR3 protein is CASSEGGSGVQETQYF. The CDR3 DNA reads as TGCGCCAGCAGTGAGGGGGGGTCCGGGGTCCAAGAGACCCAGTACTTC.

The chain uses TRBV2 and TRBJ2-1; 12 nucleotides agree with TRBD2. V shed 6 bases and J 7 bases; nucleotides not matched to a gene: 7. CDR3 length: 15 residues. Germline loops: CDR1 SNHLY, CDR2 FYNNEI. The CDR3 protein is CASRLAGGPVNEQFF. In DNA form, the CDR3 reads TGTGCCAGCAGGCTAGCGGGGGGGCCGGTTAATGAGCAGTTCTTC. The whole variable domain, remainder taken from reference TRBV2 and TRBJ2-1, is EPEVTQTPSHQVTQMGQEVILRCVPISNHLYFYWYRQILGQKVEFLVSFYNNEISEKSEIFDDQFSVERPDGSNFTLKIRSTKLEDSAMYFCASRLAGGPVNEQFFGPGTRLTVL.